The 29 T cell receptor beta chains below all came from one sample that was sequenced in a study of CD8 T cells in ankylosing spondylitis. A single record per CDR3 protein comes from TCRdb applying MiXCR to the 5' RACE reads. The data hold approximately 260,000 distinct CDR3 sequences, with more than 15% observed a single time. Sequences were obtained from blood, either unsorted or a sorted T cell fraction (not recorded which). These receptors all come from a male donor with ankylosing spondylitis or in good health (not recorded which).

The chain uses TRBV7-2 and TRBJ2-7, with TRBD2 matching 7 bases. The CDR3 is 15 residues long. Germline-derived CDR1 and CDR2 are SGHTA and FQGNSA. The trim removed 0 bases at V and 5 bases at J, leaving 7 bases unmatched. The CDR3 DNA reads as TGTGCCAGCAGCTTAGCTTGGACTAGTGTCGACGAGCAGTACTTC. Its translation is CASSLAWTSVDEQYF.

This chain connects TRBV4-2 to TRBJ2-2; the match to TRBD2 covers 10 bases. Germline V gives CDR1 LGHNA, CDR2 YNFKEQ. The ends lost 4 bases at V and 4 bases at J; junction bases unmatched: 9. The CDR3 is 17 residues long. CDR3 loop: CASSPESGRARTGELFF. The CDR3 bases are TGTGCCAGCAGCCCAGAGAGCGGGAGGGCCCGCACCGGGGAGCTGTTTTTT.

This clonotype turned up a few times. This chain links TRBV29-1 with TRBJ2-7; D may be TRBD1 or TRBD2 (7 bases each). The germline V gene has CDR1 SQVTM and CDR2 ANQGSEA. Trimming pared 2 bases from V and 1 base from J, leaving 12 bases between. The CDR3 loop spans 14 amino acids. CDR3 nucleotides: TGCAGCGTTGAATCAGGGGGGGGGTCCTACGAGCAGTACTTC. Its translation is CSVESGGGSYEQYF.

This clonotype was seen a few times. The chain employs TRBV3-1 and TRBJ2-1; D call uncertain. This CDR3 is 18 amino acids long. V was clipped by 1 base and J by 6 bases, with 22 bases between them. Germline assignment: CDR1 LGHDT and CDR2 YNNKEL (reference sequence). The CDR3 bases are TGTGCCAGCAGCCAAGTGAGCGACCCCGAGTATCCTTTCAATGAGCAGTTCTTC. Its protein is CASSQVSDPEYPFNEQFF.

This clonotype was recorded a few times. V is TRBV12-3 or TRBV12-4 and J is TRBJ1-4, with a weak D call TRBD1 (6 bases). The CDR3 is made up of 15 amino acids. The V and J ends lost 5 bases and 3 bases respectively, with 13 bases between them. The CDR3 sequence: CASSKWTASNEKLFF. CDR3 nucleotide sequence: TGTGCCAGCAGTAAATGGACAGCTTCTAATGAAAAACTGTTTTTT.

This clonotype occurred a few times. The chain uses TRBV7-6 and TRBJ2-5; 12 bases align to TRBD2. The junction had 7 bases not matched to a gene; V was cut back by 6 bases and J by 5 bases. CDR3 length: 15 residues. The germline gives CDR1 SGHVS, CDR2 FNYEAQ. As DNA, the CDR3 is TGTGCCAGCAGGACTAGCGGGAGTCCGTGGGAGACCCAGTACTTC. Encoded protein: CASRTSGSPWETQYF.

This clonotype was counted a few times. V and J are TRBV12-3 or TRBV12-4 and TRBJ1-2, with a tentative D call TRBD1 (5 bases). The V end lost 5 bases, the J end lost 0 bases, and 16 bases lay between the germline ends. This CDR3 is built from 16 residues. The CDR3 spells CASSGTRFEANYGYTF. In DNA, the CDR3 is TGTGCCAGCAGTGGGACGCGATTTGAAGCTAACTATGGCTACACCTTC.

This clonotype was picked up a small number of times. The V call is TRBV7-6, the J call TRBJ2-1; D remains unclear. The CDR3 extends over 16 amino acids. The germline gives CDR1 SGHVS, CDR2 FNYEAQ. Trimming stripped 1 base from V and 8 bases from J, with 18 bases between. The CDR3 spells CASSLEMAEAVDEQFF. The CDR3 nucleotides are TGTGCCAGCAGCTTAGAGATGGCCGAGGCGGTCGATGAGCAGTTCTTC.

This clonotype was seen a few times. V is TRBV7-9 and J is TRBJ1-1; TRBD1 matches at 7 bases. J gave up 0 bases and V 5 bases, and 6 bases lay outside the gene matches. From germline, CDR1 is SEHNR and CDR2 FQNEAQ (reference sequence). The CDR3 extends over 15 amino acids. The chain's CDR3 is CASSLRGQVNTEAFF. In nucleotides, the CDR3 is TGTGCCAGCAGCCTTAGGGGGCAGGTGAACACTGAAGCTTTCTTT.

This clonotype was observed a few times. The CDR3 nucleotides are TGTGCCAGCAGTTTTGGGGCACTAGCGGGAGTTTGGGCAGATACGCAGTATTTT. This codes for CASSFGALAGVWADTQYF. The V call is TRBV12-3 or TRBV12-4, the J call TRBJ2-3, with 11 bases identical to TRBD2. The length of the CDR3 is 18 residues. V was clipped by 3 bases and J by 4 bases; unmatched bases: 12.

The genes are TRBV11-1 and TRBJ2-1; 9 bases match TRBD2. V was pared by 3 bases and J by 8 bases, with 23 bases of the junction left unmatched. Germline-derived CDR1 and CDR2 are SGHAT and FQDESV (reference sequence). The CDR3 loop spans 20 amino acids. In DNA, the CDR3 is TGTGCCAGCAGCTTTAGTGATTCGTTGCGGGAGGGTTTATTTCGCGATGAGCAGTTCTTC. Amino acids: CASSFSDSLREGLFRDEQFF.

The rearrangement uses TRBV29-1 and TRBJ2-1, with 10 bases lining up with TRBD2. This CDR3 has 15 amino acids. After removal of 3 bases from V and 5 bases from J, the junction contained 7 bases not matched to a gene. The germline CDR1 and CDR2 sequences are SQVTM and ANQGSEA. The CDR3 DNA reads TGCAGCGTTGACTTTGGGACTAGCGAGAACAATGAGCAGTTCTTC. This codes for CSVDFGTSENNEQFF.

This chain uses TRBV20-1 with TRBJ2-5; D unresolved. The V and J ends lost 0 bases and 2 bases respectively, with 13 bases between them. From germline, CDR1 is DFQATT and CDR2 SNEGSKA (reference sequence). This CDR3 has 15 residues. Written as DNA, the CDR3 is TGCAGTGCTAGAGATGGGTACAACATACAAGAGACCCAGTACTTC. Protein sequence: CSARDGYNIQETQYF.

There are a few counts of this clonotype. This chain uses TRBV9 with TRBJ2-7; a possible D gene is TRBD1 (6 bases). Trimming stripped 4 bases from V and 0 bases from J, with 17 bases between. CDR1 and CDR2 from the germline V gene are SGDLS and YYNGEE. This CDR3 is built from 16 residues. The CDR3 is CASSPQTGTHSYEQYF. For the CDR3, the DNA is TGTGCCAGCAGCCCTCAGACAGGAACACACTCCTACGAGCAGTACTTC.

In its sample, this clonotype was seen a few times. This chain uses TRBV5-1 with TRBJ1-2; D is uncertain. Germline CDR1 is SGHRS and CDR2 is YFSETQ. CDR3 length equals 12 residues. Between the trimmed V and J ends, which lost 4 bases and 5 bases, there was a span of 9 bases. The CDR3 coding sequence is TGCGCCAGCAGCCCGGATCATTATGGCTACACCTTC. Protein: CASSPDHYGYTF.

The CDR3 sequence is CASSLNRIWTSGSSYEQYF. CDR3 DNA sequence: TGTGCCAGCAGCTTAAACCGAATCTGGACTAGCGGGTCTTCCTACGAGCAGTACTTC. The chain is built from TRBV11-2 and TRBJ2-7, with 11 bases fitting TRBD2. V dropped 2 bases and J dropped 1; count of bases not matched to a gene: 13. The germline V gene encodes CDR1 SGHAT and CDR2 FQNNGV. This CDR3 contains 19 residues.

The CDR3 nucleotides read TGTGCCAGCAGCTTGGGACAGAATAATTCACCCCTCCACTTT. Protein: CASSLGQNNSPLHF. The chain links TRBV5-6 to TRBJ1-6; TRBD1 might be the D (5 bases). V lost 0 bases, J lost 5 bases, and 6 bases lay in between. Germline lookup yields CDR1 SGHDT and CDR2 YYEEEE. The length of the CDR3 is 14 residues.

This clonotype has just a few counts. V usage is TRBV27 and J usage is TRBJ2-7; TRBD1 aligns across 8 bases. The CDR3 length is 12 residues. Germline-derived CDR1 and CDR2 are MNHEY and SMNVEV (reference sequence). J was trimmed by 5 bases and V by 7 bases; bases with no gene match: 4. CDR3 DNA sequence: TGTGCCAGCATGACAGGGGTCGACGAGCAGTACTTC. Protein: CASMTGVDEQYF.

The rearrangement uses TRBV20-1 and TRBJ1-1; D unresolved. Germline V CDR1 and CDR2: DFQATT, SNEGSKA (reference sequence). The CDR3 sequence is 14 residues long. Trimming stripped 3 bases from V and 2 bases from J, with 13 bases between. CDR3 protein: CSARAMAINTEAFF. In nucleotides, the CDR3 is TGCAGTGCTAGGGCTATGGCGATCAACACTGAAGCTTTCTTT.

The V gene is TRBV7-3, the J gene TRBJ2-3; TRBD2 matches at 11 bases. V trimming: 0 bases; J trimming: 2 bases; junction bases outside the gene matches: 7. Germline V lookup: CDR1 SGHTA, CDR2 FQGTGA. The CDR3 runs to 18 residues. The CDR3 region has the DNA TGTGCCAGCAGCTTAACGTTCTTAGCGGGAGGGCCCACAGATACGCAGTATTTT. Translated, it gives CASSLTFLAGGPTDTQYF.

This clonotype was counted only a few times. The rearrangement joins TRBV4-2 to TRBJ2-3, with 8 positions matching TRBD2. The CDR3 has 16 residues. Trimming at V came to 0 bases and at J to 4 bases, leaving 6 bases not matched to a gene. Germline CDR1 is LGHNA and CDR2 is YNFKEQ. The CDR3 nucleotides are TGTGCCAGCAGCCAAGAAAGGGCTAGCGGGCCAGATACGCAGTATTTT. It codes for CASSQERASGPDTQYF.

This clonotype was found a few times. The chain links TRBV12-3 or TRBV12-4 to TRBJ2-3; D is possibly TRBD2 (5 bases). V lost 5 bases and J lost 2, with 11 bases in between. CDR3 length: 14 amino acids. Written as DNA, the CDR3 is TGTGCCAGCAGTGTCGAGGACTTCACAGATACGCAGTATTTT. Translated, it gives CASSVEDFTDTQYF.

This clonotype occurred many times. This sequence joins TRBV27 and TRBJ2-4, with 7 bases that match TRBD2. V lost 5 bases, J lost 7 bases, and 8 bases stayed unmatched. The CDR3 sequence is 14 residues long. The germline CDR1 and CDR2 sequences are MNHEY and SMNVEV (reference sequence). CDR3 residues: CASSQGTGGNIQYF. CDR3 sequence (DNA): TGTGCCAGCAGTCAAGGGACCGGGGGGAACATTCAGTACTTC.

This clonotype was picked up many times. The genes are TRBV28 and TRBJ2-6; no clear D. Between the trimmed V and J ends, which lost 5 bases and 0 bases, there was a span of 5 bases. The CDR3 totals 14 residues. Germline CDR1 MDHEN, CDR2 SYDVKM. The CDR3 DNA reads as TGTGCCAGCAGTCCTCTCTCTGGGGCCAACGTCCTGACTTTC. Protein sequence: CASSPLSGANVLTF. The full variable domain, its missing parts supplied by reference TRBV28 and TRBJ2-6, is DVKVTQSSRYLVKRTGEKVFLECVQDMDHENMFWYRQDPGLGLRLIYFSYDVKMKEKGDIPEGYSVSREKKERFSLILESASTNQTSMYLCASSPLSGANVLTFGAGSRLTVL.

This chain connects TRBV7-9 to TRBJ2-5; D uncertain. There are 15 residues in the CDR3. The ends were cut back, 2 bases at V and 1 base at J, with 11 bases in the middle. Germline CDR1 reads SEHNR; CDR2 reads FQNEAQ (reference sequence). CDR3: CASSLYGQSQETQYF. The CDR3 nucleotides are TGTGCCAGCAGCTTATATGGCCAGAGCCAAGAGACCCAGTACTTC.

The chain carries TRBV29-1 and TRBJ2-1, with 7 positions matching TRBD1. CDR1 is SQVTM, CDR2 ANQGSEA, per germline. This CDR3 contains 12 residues. Trimming at V came to 3 bases and at J to 9 bases, leaving 5 bases not matched to a gene. The CDR3 region is CSVDGQVGEQFF. CDR3 nucleotides: TGCAGCGTTGATGGACAGGTCGGTGAGCAGTTCTTC.

The sample holds many counts of this clonotype. The chain has TRBV11-1 and TRBJ2-1; D may be TRBD2 (5 bases). Deletions cut 1 base from V and 7 bases from J, with 20 bases between. This CDR3 spans 17 amino acids. Germline CDR1 reads SGHAT; CDR2 reads FQDESV (reference sequence). The CDR3 DNA sequence: TGTGCCAGCAGCTTAGGGGCCGAGGGCCCCTTGAGAAATGAGCAGTTCTTC. Its translation is CASSLGAEGPLRNEQFF.

This clonotype came up many times. The J gene is TRBJ2-4, the V gene TRBV3-1; D might be TRBD1 or TRBD2, each matching 6 bases. The V end was cut by 4 bases, the J end by 0 bases, with 31 bases between. Germline-derived CDR1 and CDR2 are LGHDT and YNNKEL (reference sequence). The CDR3 is 22 residues long. As DNA, the CDR3 is TGTGCCAGCAGCCGACAACAGTTAGCGGAGGGGGAAGTACGCCTAGCCAAAAACATTCAGTACTTC. It specifies CASSRQQLAEGEVRLAKNIQYF.

The V and J genes are TRBV12-3 or TRBV12-4 and TRBJ2-5, with 12 bases that match TRBD2. V lost 4 bases, J lost 5 bases, and 5 bases stayed unmatched. CDR3 length: 15 amino acids. The CDR3 DNA reads as TGTGCCAGCAGTTCGACTAGCGGGAGTGCGGAGACCCAGTACTTC. It codes for CASSSTSGSAETQYF.